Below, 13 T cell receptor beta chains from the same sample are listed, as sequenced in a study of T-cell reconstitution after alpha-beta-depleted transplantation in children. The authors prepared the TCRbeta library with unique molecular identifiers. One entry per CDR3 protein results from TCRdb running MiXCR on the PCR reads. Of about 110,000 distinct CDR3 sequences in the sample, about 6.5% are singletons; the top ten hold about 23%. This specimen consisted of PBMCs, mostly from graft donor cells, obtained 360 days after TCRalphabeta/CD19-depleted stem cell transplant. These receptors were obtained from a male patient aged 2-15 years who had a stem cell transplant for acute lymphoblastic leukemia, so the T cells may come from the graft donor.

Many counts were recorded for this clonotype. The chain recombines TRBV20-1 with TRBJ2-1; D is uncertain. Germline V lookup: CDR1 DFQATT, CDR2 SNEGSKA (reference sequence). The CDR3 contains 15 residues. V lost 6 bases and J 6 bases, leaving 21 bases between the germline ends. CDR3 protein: CSAIGPGPLLNEQFF. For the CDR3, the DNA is TGCAGTGCAATTGGACCGGGCCCCTTACTCAATGAGCAGTTCTTC.

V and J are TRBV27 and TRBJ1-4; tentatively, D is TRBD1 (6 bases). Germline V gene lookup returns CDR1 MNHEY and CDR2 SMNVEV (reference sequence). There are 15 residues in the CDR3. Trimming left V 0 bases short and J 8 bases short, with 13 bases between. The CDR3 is CASSLSWGPGEKLFF. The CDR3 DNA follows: TGTGCCAGCAGTTTATCGTGGGGGCCGGGGGAAAAACTGTTTTTT.

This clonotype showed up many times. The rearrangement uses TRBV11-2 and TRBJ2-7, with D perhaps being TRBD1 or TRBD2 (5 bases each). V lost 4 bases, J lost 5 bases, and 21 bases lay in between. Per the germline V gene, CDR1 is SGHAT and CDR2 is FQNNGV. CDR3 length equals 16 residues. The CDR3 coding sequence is TGTGCCAGCAGCTACCGGGGCAGGGCTCCAAGGGACGAGCAGTACTTC. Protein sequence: CASSYRGRAPRDEQYF. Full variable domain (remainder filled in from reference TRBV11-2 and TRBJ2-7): EAGVAQSPRYKIIEKRQSVAFWCNPISGHATLYWYQQILGQGPKLLIQFQNNGVVDDSQLPKDRFSAERLKGVDSTLKIQPAKLEDSAVYLCASSYRGRAPRDEQYFGPGTRLTVT.

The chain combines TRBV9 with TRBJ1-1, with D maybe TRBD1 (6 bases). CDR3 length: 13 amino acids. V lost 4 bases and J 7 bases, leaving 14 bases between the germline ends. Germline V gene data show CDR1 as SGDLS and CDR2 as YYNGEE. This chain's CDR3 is CASSIQRGFEAFF. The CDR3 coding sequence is TGTGCCAGCAGCATACAAAGGGGGTTTGAAGCTTTCTTT. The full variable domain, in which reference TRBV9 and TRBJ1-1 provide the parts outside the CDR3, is DSGVTQTPKHLITATGQRVTLRCSPRSGDLSVYWYQQSLDQGLQFLIQYYNGEERAKGNILERFSAQQFPDLHSELNLSSLELGDSALYFCASSIQRGFEAFFGQGTRLTVV.

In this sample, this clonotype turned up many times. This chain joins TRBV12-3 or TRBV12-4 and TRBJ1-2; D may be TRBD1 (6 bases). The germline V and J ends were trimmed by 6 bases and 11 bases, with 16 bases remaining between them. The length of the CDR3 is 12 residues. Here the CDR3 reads CASSLNREGYTF. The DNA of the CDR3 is TGTGCCAGCAGCCTAAACAGGGAGGGATACACCTTC.

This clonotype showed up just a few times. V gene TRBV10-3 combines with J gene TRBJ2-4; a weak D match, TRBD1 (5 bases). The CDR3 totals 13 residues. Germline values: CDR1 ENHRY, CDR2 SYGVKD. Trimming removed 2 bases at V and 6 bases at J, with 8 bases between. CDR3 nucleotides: TGTGCCATCAGTGAGCCCCAGGGAAACATTCAGTACTTC. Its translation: CAISEPQGNIQYF.

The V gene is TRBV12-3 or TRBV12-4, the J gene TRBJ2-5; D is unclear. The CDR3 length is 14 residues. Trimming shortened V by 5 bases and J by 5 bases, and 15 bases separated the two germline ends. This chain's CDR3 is CASSRTILGETQYF. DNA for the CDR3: TGTGCCAGCAGTAGGACCATCCTGGGGGAGACCCAGTACTTC.

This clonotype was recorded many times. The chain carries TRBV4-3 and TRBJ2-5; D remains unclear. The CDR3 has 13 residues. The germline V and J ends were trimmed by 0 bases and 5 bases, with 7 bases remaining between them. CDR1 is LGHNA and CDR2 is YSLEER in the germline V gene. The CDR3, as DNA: TGCGCCAGCAGCCAAGATCCCGGTGAGACCCAGTACTTC. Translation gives CASSQDPGETQYF.

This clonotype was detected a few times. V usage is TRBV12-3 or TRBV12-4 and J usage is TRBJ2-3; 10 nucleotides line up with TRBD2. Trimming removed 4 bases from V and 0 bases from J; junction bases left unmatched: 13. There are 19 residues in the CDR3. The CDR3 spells CASSSAEASGSISTDTQYF. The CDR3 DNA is TGTGCCAGCAGTTCGGCGGAGGCTAGCGGGAGTATTAGCACAGATACGCAGTATTTT.

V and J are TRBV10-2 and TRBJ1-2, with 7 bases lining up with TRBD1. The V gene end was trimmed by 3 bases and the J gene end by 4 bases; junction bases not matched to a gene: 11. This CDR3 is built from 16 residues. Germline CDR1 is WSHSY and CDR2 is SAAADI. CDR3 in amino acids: CASSDRDREGGYGYTF. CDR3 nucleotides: TGCGCCAGCAGTGATAGAGACAGGGAGGGCGGCTATGGCTACACCTTC.

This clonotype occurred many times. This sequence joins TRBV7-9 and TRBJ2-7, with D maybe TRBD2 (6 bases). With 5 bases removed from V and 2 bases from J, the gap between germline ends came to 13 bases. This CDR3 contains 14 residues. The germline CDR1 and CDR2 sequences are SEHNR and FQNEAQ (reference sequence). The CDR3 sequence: CASSGRDSPYEQYF. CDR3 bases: TGTGCCAGCAGCGGCCGGGACTCGCCCTACGAGCAGTACTTC. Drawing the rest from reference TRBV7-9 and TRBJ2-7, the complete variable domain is DTGVSQNPRHKITKRGQNVTFRCDPISEHNRLYWYRQTLGQGPEFLTYFQNEAQLEKSRLLSDRFSAERPKGSFSTLEIQRTEQGDSAMYLCASSGRDSPYEQYFGPGTRLTVT.

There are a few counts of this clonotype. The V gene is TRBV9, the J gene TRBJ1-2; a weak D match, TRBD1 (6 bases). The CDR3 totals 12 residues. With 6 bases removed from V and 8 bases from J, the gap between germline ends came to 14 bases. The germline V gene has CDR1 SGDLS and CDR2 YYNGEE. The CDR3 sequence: CASTSGTFGYTF. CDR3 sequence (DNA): TGTGCCAGCACCTCCGGGACATTCGGCTACACCTTC. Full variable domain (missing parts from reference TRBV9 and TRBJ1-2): DSGVTQTPKHLITATGQRVTLRCSPRSGDLSVYWYQQSLDQGLQFLIQYYNGEERAKGNILERFSAQQFPDLHSELNLSSLELGDSALYFCASTSGTFGYTFGSGTRLTVV.

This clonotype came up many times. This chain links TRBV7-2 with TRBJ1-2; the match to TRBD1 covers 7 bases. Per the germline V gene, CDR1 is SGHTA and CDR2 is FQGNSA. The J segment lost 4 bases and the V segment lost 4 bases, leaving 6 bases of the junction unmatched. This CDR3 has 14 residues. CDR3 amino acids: CASSSLTGFYGYTF. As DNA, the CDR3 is TGTGCCAGCAGCTCCTTGACAGGGTTCTATGGCTACACCTTC.